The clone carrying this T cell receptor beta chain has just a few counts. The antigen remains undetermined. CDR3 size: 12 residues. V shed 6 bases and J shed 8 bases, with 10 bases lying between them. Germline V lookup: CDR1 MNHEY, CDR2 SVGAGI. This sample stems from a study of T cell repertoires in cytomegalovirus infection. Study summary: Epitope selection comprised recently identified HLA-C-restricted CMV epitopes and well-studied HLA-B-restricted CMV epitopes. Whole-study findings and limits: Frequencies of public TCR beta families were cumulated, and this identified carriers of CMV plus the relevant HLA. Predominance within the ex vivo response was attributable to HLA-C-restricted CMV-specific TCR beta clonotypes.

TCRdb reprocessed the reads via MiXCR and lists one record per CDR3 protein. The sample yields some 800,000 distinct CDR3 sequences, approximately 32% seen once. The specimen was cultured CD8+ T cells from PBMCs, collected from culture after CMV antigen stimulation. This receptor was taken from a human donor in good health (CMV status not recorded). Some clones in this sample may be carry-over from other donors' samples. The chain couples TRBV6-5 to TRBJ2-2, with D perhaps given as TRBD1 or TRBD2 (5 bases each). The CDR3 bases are TGTGCCAGCAGGGATGAGGGGGGGGAGCTGTTTTTT. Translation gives CASRDEGGELFF.